This TCR beta chain was sequenced during a study of T cell responses to AZD1222 COVID-19 vaccine (dated by TCRdb to about 2021). The study in broad terms: AZD1222 recipients whose second dose came at about 4 weeks and those whose second dose came at about 12 weeks were combined into one group, since spike-specific TCR depth and breadth did not differ between the two schedules. A total of 230 or so trial participants underwent TCR sequencing, of whom nearly 210 received two doses of AZD1222 and about 25 received two doses of the MenACWY control vaccine. Enrollment into the trials was organized by age into subgroups of 18-55, 56-69 and 70-plus years, and those subgroups contained roughly 150, 30 and 60 TCR-sequenced participants, respectively.

The CDR3 regions of human TCRbeta chains were analyzed by immunosequencing. As for the original processing: Repertoire TCRs were checked for matches against a reference library of SARS-CoV-2-specific TCRs that had been generated using the MIRA antigen-specificity platform. Breadth meant the fraction of unique TCRs that were SARS-CoV-2-associated, whereas depth meant the fraction of total T cells that were SARS-CoV-2-associated. Using the MIRA data, each spike-specific TCR was mapped to the spike region that the TCR reacts to and placed in a CD4 or CD8 class. Log10-transformed breadth and depth values were compared by one-way ANOVA with Sidak's multiple comparisons tests. In TCRdb, the immuneACCESS table is reduced to in-frame sequences with V and J assigned. These tables do not hold every clone; where another copy was compared, an unresolved V gene accounts for under half, and the others remain unexplained. That table furnishes V, J and clone size, whereas the DNA furnished D and trimming. In this sample the table shows about 160,000 clones, 90% of which occur a single time. Of the sample, approximately 1.5% is held by the ten largest clones.

The CDR3 sequence holds 15 residues, the cysteine and phenylalanine included. Only the CDR3 DNA stays, 45 bases, in frame from base 1. The germline V gene yields MGHRA for CDR1 and YSYEKL for CDR2. V is pruned by 1 base and J by 1 base, leaving 3 bases of the junction without a gene match. Overall results and qualifications from the work: Reportedly, almost half of the unique spike-specific TCRs recognized epitopes lying outside the regions that are mutated in the B.1.351 and B.1.1.7 variants. A significant rise in spike-specific TCR breadth and depth was observed after two AZD1222 doses relative to day 0 and relative to MenACWY recipients. Conclusions about previously exposed vaccinees were limited because only six AZD1222 recipients were SARS-CoV-2 seropositive at baseline. In the small 56-69-year group, the increase in depth fell short of significance, most likely because of low power. Because no day 14 peak-response samples were available, the repertoires could be characterized only after the peak T cell response. Most participants were white British and females outnumbered males, and the authors suggested that clonal diversity may have been underestimated. The vaccine-associated CD4 TCRs covered the entire spike protein, and the dominant responses fell in regions 160-218 and 743-854.

The time point label, as the study defines it: baseline before first vaccination. The vaccinee samples were drawn from two UK trials, COV001 and COV002, one of which was a single-blind randomized controlled phase 2/3 trial testing AZD1222 (ChAdOx1 nCoV-19) in healthy adults. For TCRbeta chain sequencing, PBMC samples were collected from trial participants at day 0 and at day 28 after the second dose. Concerning this clone: What antigen it recognizes has not been identified. Within one base of it there is no much larger clone, and no base qualities were kept.

The sequence derives from an adult in good health. Recombination joined TRBV4-1 with TRBJ1-1; 7 middle bases align to TRBD1. This specimen consisted of peripheral blood, obtained on day 0 of AZD1222 vaccination. The DNA is TGCGCCAGCAGCCAAGGACAGGGCCCGAACACTGAAGCTTTCTTT. Its protein product is CASSQGQGPNTEAFF.